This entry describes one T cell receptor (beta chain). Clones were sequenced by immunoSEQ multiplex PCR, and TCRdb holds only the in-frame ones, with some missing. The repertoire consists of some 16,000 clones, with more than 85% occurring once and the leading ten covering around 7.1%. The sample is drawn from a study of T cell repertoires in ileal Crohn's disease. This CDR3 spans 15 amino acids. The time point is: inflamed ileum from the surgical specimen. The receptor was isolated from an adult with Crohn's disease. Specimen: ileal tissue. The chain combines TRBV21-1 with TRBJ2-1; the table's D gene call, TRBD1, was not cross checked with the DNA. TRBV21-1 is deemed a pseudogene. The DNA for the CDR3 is TGTGCCAGCAGCATTATTGGCCCACACCGCAATGAGCAGTTCTTC. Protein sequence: CASSIIGPHRNEQFF.